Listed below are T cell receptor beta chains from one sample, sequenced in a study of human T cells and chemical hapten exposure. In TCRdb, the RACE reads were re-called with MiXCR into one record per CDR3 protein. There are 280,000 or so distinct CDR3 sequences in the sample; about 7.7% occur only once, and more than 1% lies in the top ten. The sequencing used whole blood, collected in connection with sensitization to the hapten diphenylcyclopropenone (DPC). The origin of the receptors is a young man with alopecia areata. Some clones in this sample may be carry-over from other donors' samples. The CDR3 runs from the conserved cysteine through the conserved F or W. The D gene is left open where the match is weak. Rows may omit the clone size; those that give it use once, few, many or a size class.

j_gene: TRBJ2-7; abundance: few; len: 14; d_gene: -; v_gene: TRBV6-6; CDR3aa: CASSLVPDGYEQYF; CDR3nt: TGTGCCAGCAGCTTAGTCCCGGACGGCTACGAGCAGTACTTC
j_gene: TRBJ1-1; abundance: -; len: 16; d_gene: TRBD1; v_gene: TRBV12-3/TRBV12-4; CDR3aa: CASSTLTRGRHTEAFF; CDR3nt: TGTGCCAGCAGTACCTTAACCAGGGGGCGGCACACTGAAGCTTTCTTT
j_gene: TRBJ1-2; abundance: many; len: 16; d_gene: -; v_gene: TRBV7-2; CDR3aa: CASSLRKPGLGRGYTF; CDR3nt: TGTGCCAGCAGCTTACGGAAGCCAGGGCTCGGTCGTGGCTACACCTTC
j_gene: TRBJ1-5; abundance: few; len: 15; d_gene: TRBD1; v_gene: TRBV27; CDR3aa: CASRRQGSGNQPQHF; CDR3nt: TGTGCCAGCAGGAGACAGGGTAGTGGCAATCAGCCCCAGCATTTT
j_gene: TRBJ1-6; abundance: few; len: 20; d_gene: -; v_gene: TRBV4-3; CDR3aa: CASSQANYRALSTYNSPLHF; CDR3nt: TGCGCCAGCAGCCAAGCGAATTACCGGGCCCTCTCCACCTATAATTCACCCCTCCACTTT
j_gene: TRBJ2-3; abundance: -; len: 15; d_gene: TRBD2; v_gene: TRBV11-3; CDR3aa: CASSLDSGGTDTQYF; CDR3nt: TGTGCCAGCAGCTTAGATAGCGGGGGCACAGATACGCAGTATTTT
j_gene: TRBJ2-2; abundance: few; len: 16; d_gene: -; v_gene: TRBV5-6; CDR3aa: CASSLRQDANTGELFF; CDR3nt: TGTGCCAGCAGCTTGCGGCAGGACGCGAACACCGGGGAGCTGTTTTTT
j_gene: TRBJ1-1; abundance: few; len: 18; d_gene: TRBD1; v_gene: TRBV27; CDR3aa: CASRMLQGARVLNTEAFF; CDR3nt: TGTGCCAGCAGGATGCTACAGGGGGCTAGGGTCTTGAACACTGAAGCTTTCTTT
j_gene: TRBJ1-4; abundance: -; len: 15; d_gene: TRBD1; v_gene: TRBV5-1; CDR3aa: CASSLKGAANEKLFF; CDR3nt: TGCGCCAGCAGCCTCAAGGGGGCGGCTAATGAAAAACTGTTTTTT
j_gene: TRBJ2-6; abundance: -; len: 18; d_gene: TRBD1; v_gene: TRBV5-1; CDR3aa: CASSLVAGGFSGANVLTF; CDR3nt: TGCGCCAGCAGCTTGGTGGCAGGGGGTTTCTCTGGGGCCAACGTCCTGACTTTC
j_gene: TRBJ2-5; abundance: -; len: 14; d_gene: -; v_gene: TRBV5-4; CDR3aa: CASRYGPDEETQYF; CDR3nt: TGTGCCAGCAGATATGGGCCGGATGAAGAGACCCAGTACTTC
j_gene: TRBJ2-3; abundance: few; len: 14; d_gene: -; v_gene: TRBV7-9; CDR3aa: CASSPGQPQDTQYF; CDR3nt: TGTGCCAGCAGCCCAGGACAGCCACAAGATACGCAGTATTTT
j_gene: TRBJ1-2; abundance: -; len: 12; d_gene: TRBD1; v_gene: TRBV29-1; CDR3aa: CSVKGQGRGYTF; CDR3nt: TGCAGCGTTAAAGGACAGGGACGTGGCTACACCTTC
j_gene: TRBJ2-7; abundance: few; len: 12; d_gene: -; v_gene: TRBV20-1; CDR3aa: CSARGQSYEQYF; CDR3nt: TGCAGTGCTAGAGGTCAGTCCTACGAGCAGTACTTC
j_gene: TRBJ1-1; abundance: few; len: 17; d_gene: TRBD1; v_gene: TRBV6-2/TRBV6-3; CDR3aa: CASSPLGQGEMNTEAFF; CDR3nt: TGTGCCAGCAGTCCCCTGGGACAGGGCGAGATGAACACTGAAGCTTTCTTT
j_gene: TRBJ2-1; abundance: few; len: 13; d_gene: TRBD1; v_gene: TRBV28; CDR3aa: CASRRGTEGEQFF; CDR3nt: TGTGCCAGCAGGCGAGGGACAGAGGGTGAGCAGTTCTTC
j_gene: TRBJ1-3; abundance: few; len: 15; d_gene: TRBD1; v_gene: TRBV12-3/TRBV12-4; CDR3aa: CASSLGGGGGNTIYF; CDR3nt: TGTGCCAGCAGTCTCGGTGGAGGGGGCGGAAACACCATATATTTT
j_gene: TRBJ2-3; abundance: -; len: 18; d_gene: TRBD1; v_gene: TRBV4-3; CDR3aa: CASSQDPGTGGATDTQYF; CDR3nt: TGCGCCAGCAGCCAAGACCCTGGGACAGGGGGCGCGACAGATACGCAGTATTTT
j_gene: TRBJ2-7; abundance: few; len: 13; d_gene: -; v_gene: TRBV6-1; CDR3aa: CASSERHGYEQYF; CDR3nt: TGTGCCAGCAGTGAAAGACACGGCTACGAGCAGTACTTC
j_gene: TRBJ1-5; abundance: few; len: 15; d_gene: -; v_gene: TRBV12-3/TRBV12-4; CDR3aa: CASSQRGWGNQPQHF; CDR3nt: TGTGCCAGCAGTCAGAGGGGGTGGGGCAATCAGCCCCAGCATTTT
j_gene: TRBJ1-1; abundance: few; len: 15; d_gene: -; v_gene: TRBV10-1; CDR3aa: CASSESTRQRTEAFF; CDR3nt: TGCGCCAGCAGTGAGTCGACTCGGCAGCGAACTGAAGCTTTCTTT
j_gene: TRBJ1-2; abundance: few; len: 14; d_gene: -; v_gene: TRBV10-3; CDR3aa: CAISERRANYGYTF; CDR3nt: TGTGCCATCAGTGAGCGCAGGGCTAACTATGGCTACACCTTC
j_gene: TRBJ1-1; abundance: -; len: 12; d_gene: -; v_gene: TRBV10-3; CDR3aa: CAMTQASTEAFF; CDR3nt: TGTGCCATGACTCAGGCTTCCACTGAAGCTTTCTTT
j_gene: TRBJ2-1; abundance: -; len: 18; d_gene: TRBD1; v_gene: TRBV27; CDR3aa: CASQKQGAITRSYNEQFF; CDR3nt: TGTGCCAGCCAGAAGCAGGGGGCCATCACGAGGTCCTACAATGAGCAGTTCTTC
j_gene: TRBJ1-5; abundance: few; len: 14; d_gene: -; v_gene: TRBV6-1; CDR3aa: CASSEAPGNQPQHF; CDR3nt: TGTGCCAGCAGTGAAGCGCCAGGAAATCAGCCCCAGCATTTT
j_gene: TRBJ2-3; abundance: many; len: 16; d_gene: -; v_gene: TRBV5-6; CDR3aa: CASSPTGETSTDTQYF; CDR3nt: TGTGCCAGCAGCCCTACGGGAGAAACTAGCACAGATACGCAGTATTTT
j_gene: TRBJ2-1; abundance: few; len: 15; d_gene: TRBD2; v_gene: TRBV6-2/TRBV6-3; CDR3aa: CASSQLAGPYSEQFF; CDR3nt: TGTGCCAGCAGTCAACTAGCGGGGCCTTACAGTGAGCAGTTCTTC
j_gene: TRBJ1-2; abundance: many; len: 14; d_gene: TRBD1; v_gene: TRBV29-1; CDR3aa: CSVGDRGPNYGYTF; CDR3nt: TGCAGCGTTGGTGACAGGGGGCCTAACTATGGCTACACCTTC
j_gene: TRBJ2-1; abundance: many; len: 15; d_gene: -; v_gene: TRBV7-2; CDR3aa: CASSERASSYNEQFF; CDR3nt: TGTGCCAGCAGTGAAAGGGCCAGCTCCTACAATGAGCAGTTCTTC
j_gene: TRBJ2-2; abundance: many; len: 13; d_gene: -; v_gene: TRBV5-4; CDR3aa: CASNMRNTGELFF; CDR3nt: TGTGCCAGCAACATGAGGAACACCGGGGAGCTGTTTTTT
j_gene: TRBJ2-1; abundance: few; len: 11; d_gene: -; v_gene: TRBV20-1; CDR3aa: CSAREYNEQFF; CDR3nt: TGCAGTGCTAGAGAGTACAATGAGCAGTTCTTC
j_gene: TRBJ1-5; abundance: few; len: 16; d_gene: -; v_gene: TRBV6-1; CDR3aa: CASSAEQDHSNQPQHF; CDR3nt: TGTGCCAGCAGTGCGGAACAGGATCATAGCAATCAGCCCCAGCATTTT
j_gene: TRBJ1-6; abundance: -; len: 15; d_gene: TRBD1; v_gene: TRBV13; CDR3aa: CASSLKQGDISPLHF; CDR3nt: TGTGCCAGCAGCTTAAAGCAGGGGGATATCTCACCCCTCCACTTT
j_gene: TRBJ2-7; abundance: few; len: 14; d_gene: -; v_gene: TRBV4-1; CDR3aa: CASSHGRSSYEQYF; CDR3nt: TGCGCCAGCAGCCATGGACGTTCGAGCTACGAGCAGTACTTC
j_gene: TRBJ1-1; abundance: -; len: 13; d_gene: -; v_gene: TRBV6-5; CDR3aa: CASGRTPNTEAFF; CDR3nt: TGTGCCAGCGGGCGGACTCCGAACACTGAAGCTTTCTTT
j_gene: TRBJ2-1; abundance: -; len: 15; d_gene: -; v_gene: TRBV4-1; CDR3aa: CASSQARDSYNEQFF; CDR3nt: TGCGCCAGCAGCCAGGCCAGGGACTCCTACAATGAGCAGTTCTTC
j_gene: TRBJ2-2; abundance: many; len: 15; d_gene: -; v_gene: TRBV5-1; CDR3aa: CASSLGAVNTGELFF; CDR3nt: TGCGCCAGCAGCTTGGGCGCGGTGAACACCGGGGAGCTGTTTTTT
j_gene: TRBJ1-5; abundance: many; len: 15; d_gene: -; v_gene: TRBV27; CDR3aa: CASSLSRGSNQPQHF; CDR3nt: TGTGCCAGCAGTTTATCCCGGGGTAGCAATCAGCCCCAGCATTTT
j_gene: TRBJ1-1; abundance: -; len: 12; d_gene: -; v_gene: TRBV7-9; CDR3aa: CASSAFSTEAFF; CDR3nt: TGTGCCAGCAGCGCGTTCAGCACTGAAGCTTTCTTT
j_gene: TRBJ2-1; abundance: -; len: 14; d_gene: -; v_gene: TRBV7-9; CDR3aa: CASSLPPGAREQFF; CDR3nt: TGTGCCAGCAGCTTACCGCCAGGGGCGAGAGAGCAGTTCTTC